These 2 T cell receptor beta chains share one sample of origin, sequenced in a study of T-cell reconstitution after alpha-beta-depleted transplantation in children. It was with unique molecular identifiers that the TCRbeta library was prepared. TCRdb fed the PCR reads into MiXCR, producing one record per CDR3 protein. The profile covers over 100,000 distinct CDR3 sequences, with about 9.3% appearing a single time and around 35% taken by the ten largest. The sequences come from PBMCs, collected before TCRalphabeta/CD19-depleted stem cell transplant. These receptors were taken from a boy aged 2 to 10 with acute lymphoblastic leukemia, due to receive a stem cell transplant.

The chain uses TRBV2 and TRBJ2-1; 10 bases map to TRBD2. V trimming: 4 bases; J trimming: 5 bases; junction bases outside the gene matches: 2. CDR1 SNHLY and CDR2 FYNNEI come from the germline V gene. The CDR3 covers 14 residues. CDR3 bases: TGTGCCAGCAGTGGACTAGCGGGTAACAATGAGCAGTTCTTC. As protein: CASSGLAGNNEQFF.

This sequence joins TRBV19 and TRBJ1-5; the D gene is possibly TRBD1 (6 bases). This CDR3 contains 12 residues. Germline CDR1 and CDR2: LNHDA and SQIVND (reference sequence). Trimming shortened V by 9 bases and J by 3 bases, and 9 bases separated the two germline ends. CDR3 residues: CASRTANQPQHF. CDR3 sequence (DNA): TGTGCCAGCCGGACAGCCAATCAGCCCCAGCATTTT.